The source of this T cell receptor beta chain is a study of low-dose radiotherapy and immunotherapy resistance in tumors. Study overall: Cohort 1 patients were irradiated with 0.5 Gy fractions every 2 weeks to 6.5 Gy total. One day prior to radiation and immunotherapy, intravenous cyclophosphamide at 200 mg/m2 was given, repeated every two weeks.

Time point given: after trial treatment. Treatment specified: LDRT plus nivolumab, ipilimumab, low-dose cyclophosphamide and aspirin (RACIN trial). The CDR3 totals 14 residues. Germline CDR1 is MDHEN and CDR2 is SYDVKM. V shed 7 bases and J 5 bases; nucleotides not matched to a gene: 7. With TRAV- and TRBV-specific primers, first-strand cDNA was made, covering the alpha and beta chains. The authors ran about 20 PCR cycles to amplify TCRs with a constant-region primer and V-primer adapter. TCRdb independently ran MiXCR on the reads; one entry per CDR3 protein. The sample lists roughly 100,000 distinct CDR3 sequences, 20% to 25% seen once, with roughly 3.9% in the top ten.

The source was PBMCs, collected after low-dose radiotherapy plus immunotherapy. The rearrangement joins TRBV28 to TRBJ2-1, with 8 bases lining up with TRBD2. The TCR sequence derives from a male donor with prostate cancer. The CDR3 DNA follows: TGTGCCAGCAATTACGGCGGGGGGCACAATGAGCAGTTCTTC. Translated: CASNYGGGHNEQFF.